A selection of T cell receptor beta chains follows, all from one sample in a study of blood T cell repertoires in COVID-19. TCRdb keeps only in-frame clones here, not all; method: immunoSEQ multiplex PCR. The sample shows under 300,000 clones, around 88% of them seen only once. Sample: peripheral blood. The receptors were gathered from a woman in her 70s with COVID-19, enrolled during active disease. Both conserved end residues are part of each CDR3. The D gene is left open where the match is weak. Size is stated for part of the rows, as once, few or many counts, or as a class when the clone is expanded.

d_call j_call clone_size v_call cdr3_nt cdr3_aa
. TRBJ1-1 . TRBV19 TGTGCCAGTTCGGGACACCTGAACACTGAAGCTTTCTTT CASSGHLNTEAFF
TRBD2 TRBJ2-2 few TRBV6-6 TGTGCCAGCAGCCGACTAGCGGGGAACACCGGGGAGCTGTTTTTT CASSRLAGNTGELFF
TRBD1 TRBJ2-7 . TRBV6-6 TGTGCCAGCAGTGTACAGGGGTACGAGCAGTACTTC CASSVQGYEQYF
. TRBJ1-6 . TRBV11-3 TGTGCCAGCAGCTCGACCCGGGAGTCGTATAATTCACCCCTCCACTTT CASSSTRESYNSPLHF
TRBD1 TRBJ2-1 . TRBV24-1 TGTGCCACCAGTGACCACAGGGGGTCCTACAATGAGCAGTTCTTC CATSDHRGSYNEQFF
. TRBJ1-5 . TRBV28 TGTGCCAGCACACCTACCACCCGGGGCAATCAGCCCCAGCATTTT CASTPTTRGNQPQHF
TRBD1 TRBJ2-7 . TRBV7-6 TGTGCCAGCAGCCTAGGGACAGGGGGACACTACGAGCAGTACTTC CASSLGTGGHYEQYF
TRBD1 TRBJ1-4 . TRBV5-1 TGCGCCAGCAGTTTGGGACAGGGACGAGGAGAAAAACTGTTTTTT CASSLGQGRGEKLFF
TRBD1 TRBJ2-5 once TRBV2 TGTGCCAGCAGGGAGGACAGGGTACAAGAGACCCAGTACTTC CASREDRVQETQYF
. TRBJ1-5 . TRBV30 TGTGCCTGGAGTGTGCAGGCTGGTCAGCCCCAGCATTTT CAWSVQAGQPQHF
TRBD1 TRBJ1-2 . TRBV19 TGTGCCAGTAGTCCAGGGACAGGGAACTATGGCTACACCTTC CASSPGTGNYGYTF
. TRBJ2-5 once TRBV12-5 TGTGCTAGTGGTTTGAGAGTTCAAGAGACCCAGTACTTC CASGLRVQETQYF
. TRBJ1-1 . TRBV2 TGTGCCAGCCGGGGTCTGGGGGCAGGAACTGAAGCTTTCTTT CASRGLGAGTEAFF
. TRBJ2-7 . TRBV28 TGTGCCAGCAGTTTAGCCAGGTCCTCCTACGAGCAGTACTTC CASSLARSSYEQYF
. TRBJ1-2 . TRBV5-1 TGCGCCAGCAGCTTGGCCGACAGGCCCTATGGCTACACCTTC CASSLADRPYGYTF
. TRBJ2-7 . TRBV27 TGTGCCACTAGGGAAAGGGGCTACGAGCAGTACTTC CATRERGYEQYF
. TRBJ2-5 few TRBV5-6 TGTGCCAGCAGCTCTGAGACAGGTCAAGAGACCCAGTACTTC CASSSETGQETQYF
. TRBJ1-2 . TRBV12-3/TRBV12-4 TGTGCCAGCAGTTTTGAACACGACTATGGCTACACCTTC CASSFEHDYGYTF
TRBD2 TRBJ2-5 few TRBV29-1 TGCAGCGTTCCACTAGCGGGGGGGGTGACCCAGTACTTC CSVPLAGGVTQYF
TRBD1 TRBJ1-2 . TRBV6-5 TGTGCCAGCAGGACAGGGGGATATGGCTACACCTTC CASRTGGYGYTF
TRBD1 TRBJ1-1 . TRBV29-1 TGCAGCGTTTCACAGGGGGCAACTGAAGCTTTCTTT CSVSQGATEAFF
. TRBJ2-2 few TRBV5-1 TGCGCCAGCAGCTTCGAGGGCTTAGACACCGGGGAGCTGTTTTTT CASSFEGLDTGELFF
TRBD2 TRBJ2-1 few TRBV5-5 TGTGCCAGCAGCTTGGACGGGGGGTCCTACAATGAGCAGTTCTTC CASSLDGGSYNEQFF
. TRBJ1-1 . TRBV5-8 TGTGCCAGCAGCCCGAGGACAGTCCTCACTGAAGCTTTCTTT CASSPRTVLTEAFF
. TRBJ2-3 . TRBV10-3 TGTGCCATCGCCAGGGAGGGCACAGATACGCAGTATTTT CAIAREGTDTQYF
. TRBJ2-5 . TRBV7-7 TGTGCCAGCAGCTTAGGGGACATATACCAAGAGACCCAGTACTTC CASSLGDIYQETQYF
TRBD2 TRBJ2-5 . TRBV7-8 TGTGCCAGCAGCTTTATGCTAGCGGGGGTAGAGACCCAGTACTTC CASSFMLAGVETQYF
TRBD2 TRBJ2-1 . TRBV2 TGTGCCAGCAGTGATGGTACTAGCGGACTCAATGAGCAGTTCTTC CASSDGTSGLNEQFF
TRBD1 TRBJ2-5 . TRBV11-2 TGTGCCAGCAGCCCGGGGACAGGGGAAGAGACCCAGTACTTC CASSPGTGEETQYF
TRBD1 TRBJ1-4 . TRBV4-3 TGCGCCAGCAGCCATTGGGACAGGGGGCTGACGGGTGAAAAACTGTTTTTT CASSHWDRGLTGEKLFF
TRBD1 TRBJ1-1 once TRBV19 TGTGCCAGTAGTTCGGACAGGGAGGGCACTGAAGCTTTCTTT CASSSDREGTEAFF
. TRBJ2-1 . TRBV18 TGTGCCAGCTCACCCTCCAATGAGCAGTTCTTC CASSPSNEQFF
. TRBJ1-2 . TRBV13 TGTGCCAGCAGCTTAGCCTCGACAGTTAACTATGGCTACACCTTC CASSLASTVNYGYTF
. TRBJ2-1 . TRBV18 TGTGCCAGCTCACCACCGCAGGGCCTTCGATACAATGAGCAGTTCTTC CASSPPQGLRYNEQFF
TRBD2 TRBJ2-3 . TRBV5-1 TGCGCCAGCAGCCCCTTGACTAGCGGGGGGGGTAGAACAGATACGCAGTATTTT CASSPLTSGGGRTDTQYF
. TRBJ2-7 . TRBV18 TGTGCCAGCTCACCCCTAGCGACCTACTCCTACGAGCAGTACTTC CASSPLATYSYEQYF
. TRBJ2-2 . TRBV28 TGTGCCAGCACCGACGGGGGGCAGCTCACCGGGGAGCTGTTTTTT CASTDGGQLTGELFF
TRBD2 TRBJ2-4 . TRBV5-4 TGTGCCAGCAGCATGGCCCTAGCGGAAAAAAACATTCAGTACTTC CASSMALAEKNIQYF
. TRBJ2-1 . TRBV19 TGTGCCAGTAGTAGGAGTTCCCATGAGCAGTTCTTC CASSRSSHEQFF
TRBD1 TRBJ1-1 few TRBV5-1 TGCGCCAGCAGCTTGGGACAGGGGGGCACTGAAGCTTTCTTT CASSLGQGGTEAFF